The entry that follows covers one TCR beta chain sequence. The target antigen is unknown. The record originates from a study of shared clonotypes between healthy human individuals. Points from the study as a whole: Generally, estimated richness proved larger in naive subsets than it did in memory subsets.

The sorted-subset replicate PCRs were given 200 ng DNA, which is 27,000 or so T cell genomes. Measured with immunoSEQ multiplex PCR; TCRdb has only the in-frame clones, and not every one. The data show about 1 million clones, around 76% seen once. Trimming left V 0 bases short and J 6 bases short, with 16 bases between. There are 15 residues in the CDR3. Per the germline V gene, CDR1 is SGHNT and CDR2 is YYREEE (reference sequence). This chain links TRBV5-4 with TRBJ2-7; a weak D match, TRBD2 (6 bases). Sequenced material: memory CD4+ T cells sorted from blood. As to subset: CD45RA-negative fraction. The TCR comes from a man between 18 and 35 years old in good health. This CDR3 is CASSLVTGGPLEQYF. The CDR3 coding sequence is TGTGCCAGCAGCTTGGTTACCGGGGGACCCCTCGAGCAGTACTTC. Full variable domain (remainder filled in from reference TRBV5-4 and TRBJ2-7): ETGVTQSPTHLIKTRGQQVTLRCSSQSGHNTVSWYQQALGQGPQFIFQYYREEENGRGNFPPRFSGLQFPNYSSELNVNALELDDSALYLCASSLVTGGPLEQYFGPGTRLTVT.